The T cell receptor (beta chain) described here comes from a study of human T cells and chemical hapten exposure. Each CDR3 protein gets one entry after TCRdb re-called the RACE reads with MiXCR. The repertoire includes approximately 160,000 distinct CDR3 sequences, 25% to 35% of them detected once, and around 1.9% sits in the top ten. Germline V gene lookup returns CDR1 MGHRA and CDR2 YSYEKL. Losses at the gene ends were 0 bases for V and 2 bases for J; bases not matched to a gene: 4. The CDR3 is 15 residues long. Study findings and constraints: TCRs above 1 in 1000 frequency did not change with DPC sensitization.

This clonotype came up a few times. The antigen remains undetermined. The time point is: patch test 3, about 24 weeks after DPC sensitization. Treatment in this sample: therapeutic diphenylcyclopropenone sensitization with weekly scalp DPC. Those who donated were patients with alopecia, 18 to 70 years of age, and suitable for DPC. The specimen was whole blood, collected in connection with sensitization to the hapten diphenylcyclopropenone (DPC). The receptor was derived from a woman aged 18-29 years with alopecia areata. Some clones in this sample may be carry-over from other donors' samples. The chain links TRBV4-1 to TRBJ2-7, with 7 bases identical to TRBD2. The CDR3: CASSQERGTTYEQYF. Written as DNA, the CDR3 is TGCGCCAGCAGCCAAGAGCGGGGGACGACCTACGAGCAGTACTTC.